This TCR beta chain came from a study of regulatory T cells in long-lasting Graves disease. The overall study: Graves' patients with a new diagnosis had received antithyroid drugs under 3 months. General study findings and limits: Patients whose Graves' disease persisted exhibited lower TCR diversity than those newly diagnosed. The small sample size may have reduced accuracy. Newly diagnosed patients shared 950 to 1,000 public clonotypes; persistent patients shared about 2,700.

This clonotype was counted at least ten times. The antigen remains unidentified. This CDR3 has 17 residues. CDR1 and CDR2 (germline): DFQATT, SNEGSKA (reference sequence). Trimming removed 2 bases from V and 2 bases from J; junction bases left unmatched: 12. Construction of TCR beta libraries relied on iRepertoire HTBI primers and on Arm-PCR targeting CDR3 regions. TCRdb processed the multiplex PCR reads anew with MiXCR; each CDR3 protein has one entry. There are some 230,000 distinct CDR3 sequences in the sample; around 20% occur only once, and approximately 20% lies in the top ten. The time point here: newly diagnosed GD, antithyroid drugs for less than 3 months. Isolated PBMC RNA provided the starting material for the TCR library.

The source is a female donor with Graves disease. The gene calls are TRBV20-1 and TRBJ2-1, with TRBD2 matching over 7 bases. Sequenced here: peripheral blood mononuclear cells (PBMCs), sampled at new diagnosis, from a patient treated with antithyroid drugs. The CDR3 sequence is CSARPLAARFAYNEQFF. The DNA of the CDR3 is TGCAGTGCTAGACCCCTAGCGGCCCGGTTTGCCTACAATGAGCAGTTCTTC.